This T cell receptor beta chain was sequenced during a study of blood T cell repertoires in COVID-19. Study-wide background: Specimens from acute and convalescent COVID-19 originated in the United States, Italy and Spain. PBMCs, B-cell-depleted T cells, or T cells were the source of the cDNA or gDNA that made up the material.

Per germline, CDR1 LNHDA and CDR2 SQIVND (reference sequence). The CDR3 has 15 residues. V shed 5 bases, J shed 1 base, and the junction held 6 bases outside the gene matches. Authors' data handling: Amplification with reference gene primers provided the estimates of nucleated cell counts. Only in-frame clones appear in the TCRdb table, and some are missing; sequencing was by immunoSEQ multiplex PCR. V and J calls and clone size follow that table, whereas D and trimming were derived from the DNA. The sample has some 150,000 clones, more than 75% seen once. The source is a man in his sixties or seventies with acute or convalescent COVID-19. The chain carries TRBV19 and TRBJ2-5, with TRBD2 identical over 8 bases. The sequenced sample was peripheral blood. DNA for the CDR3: TGTGCCAGTAGTTTACGAAGCGGGAGCCAAGAGACCCAGTACTTC. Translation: CASSLRSGSQETQYF.